Presented here are 7 T cell receptor beta chains from one specimen sequenced in a study of blood T cell repertoires in COVID-19 (dated by TCRdb to about 2020). The library was built by means of the immunoSEQ multiplex PCR assay. TCRdb provides this immuneACCESS table in a form limited to in-frame rearrangements. Some clones are lacking; in checked studies, under half of them reflect an unresolved V gene, and why the rest are absent is not known. Here the sample has about 270,000 clones; 91% occur a single time. The top ten constitute roughly 2.7% of the sample. Sequencing input: peripheral blood. All receptors come from a person aged 18 to 35 with COVID-19, enrolled during active disease.

J is TRBJ2-2 and V is TRBV4-1, with 7 nucleotides matching TRBD1. There are 14 residues in the CDR3. J lost 4 bases, V lost 6 bases, and 5 bases had no gene match. Germline CDR1 is MGHRA and CDR2 is YSYEKL. CDR3 sequence reads: CASSYDRATGELFF. As DNA, the CDR3 is TGCGCCAGCAGTTACGACAGGGCCACCGGGGAGCTGTTTTTT.

The genes are TRBV11-3 and TRBJ1-1, with D hard to call. Germline values: CDR1 SGHNT, CDR2 YENEEA. This CDR3 is built from 14 residues. V was cut by 5 bases and J by 3 bases, with 13 bases left in between. The CDR3 region has the DNA TGTGCCAGCAGCGCTAGCCGCGGCTACACTGAAGCTTTCTTT. It translates to CASSASRGYTEAFF.

V is TRBV6-5 and J is TRBJ2-4; TRBD1 matches 9 bases. Unmatched junction bases numbered 4, after V lost 6 bases and J lost 1 base. The CDR3 is made up of 15 amino acids. Germline CDR1 MNHEY, CDR2 SVGAGI. CDR3 region: CASSAGQGAKNIQYF. CDR3 coding DNA: TGTGCCAGCAGCGCGGGACAGGGTGCCAAAAACATTCAGTACTTC.

This chain connects TRBV24-1 to TRBJ2-5; 9 nucleotides agree with TRBD1. The CDR3 extends over 15 amino acids. The germline V gene encodes CDR1 KGHDR and CDR2 SFDVKD. V gave up 3 bases and J gave up 3 bases; unmatched junction bases: 4. The CDR3 region is CATSDTGGDEETQYF. CDR3 sequence (DNA): TGTGCCACCAGTGATACAGGGGGCGACGAAGAGACCCAGTACTTC.

Only one count was recorded for this clone. The CDR3 spells CASSSQGGQPQHF. CDR3 bases: TGTGCCAGCAGTTCTCAGGGTGGCCAGCCCCAGCATTTT. The rearrangement uses TRBV12-3 or TRBV12-4 and TRBJ1-5, with a possible D match to TRBD1 (5 bases). V lost 4 bases and J lost 7, with 11 bases in between. This CDR3 is built from 13 residues.

The V gene is TRBV2, the J gene TRBJ2-5; tentatively, D is TRBD2 (7 bases). In germline, CDR1 is SNHLY, CDR2 FYNNEI. Trimming shortened V by 6 bases and J by 4 bases, and 21 bases separated the two germline ends. The CDR3 sequence is 16 residues long. CDR3 amino acids: CASSDALGGGGETQYF. As DNA, the CDR3 is TGTGCCAGCAGCGATGCCTTGGGGGGAGGGGGAGAGACCCAGTACTTC.

J is TRBJ2-1 and V is TRBV7-2; 8 nucleotides agree with TRBD2. The CDR3 consists of 16 residues. V lost 5 bases to trimming and J lost 2 bases; unmatched junction nucleotides: 8. The germline CDR1 and CDR2 sequences are SGHTA and FQGNSA. The CDR3 DNA reads TGTGCCAGCAGCACGAAGACTAGCGTTCCCTACAATGAGCAGTTCTTC. Its protein is CASSTKTSVPYNEQFF.